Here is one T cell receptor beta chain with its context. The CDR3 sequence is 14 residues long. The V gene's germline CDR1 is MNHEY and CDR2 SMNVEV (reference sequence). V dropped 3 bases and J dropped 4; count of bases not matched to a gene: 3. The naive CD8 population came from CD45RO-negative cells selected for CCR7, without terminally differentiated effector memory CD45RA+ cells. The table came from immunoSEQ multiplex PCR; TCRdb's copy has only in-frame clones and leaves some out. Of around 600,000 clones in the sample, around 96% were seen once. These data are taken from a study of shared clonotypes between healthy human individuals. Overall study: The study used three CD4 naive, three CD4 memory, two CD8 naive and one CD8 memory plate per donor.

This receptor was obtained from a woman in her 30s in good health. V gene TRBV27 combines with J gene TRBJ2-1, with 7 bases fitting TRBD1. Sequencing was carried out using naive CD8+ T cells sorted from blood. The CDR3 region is CASSLTTGYNEQFF. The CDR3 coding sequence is TGTGCCAGCAGTTTGACGACAGGGTACAATGAGCAGTTCTTC.